The entry that follows covers one T cell receptor (beta chain) sequence. The antigen is not known. This specimen comes from a study of response to subunit inactivated influenza vaccine. Study-level results: Authors suggested few new T cells are recruited by each seasonal influenza vaccination.

V dropped 0 bases and J dropped 5 bases, with 20 bases sitting between them. The CDR3 extends over 17 amino acids. CDR1 is SGHTA, CDR2 FQGNSA, per germline. A single record per CDR3 protein comes from TCRdb applying MiXCR to the RT-PCR reads. The repertoire consists of 450,000 to 500,000 distinct CDR3 sequences, with approximately 11% occurring once and the leading ten covering roughly 12%. The source material was PBMCs from blood, sampled more than 35 days after vaccination. The TCR comes from a man aged 50 to 60 who received an inactivated influenza vaccine. The J gene is TRBJ2-7, the V gene TRBV7-2; D not certain. The CDR3 DNA reads as TGTGCCAGCAGCTTAGCGACGGGCAGACACCATAGGGACGAGCAGTACTTC. It translates to CASSLATGRHHRDEQYF.